The 6 T cell receptor beta chains listed next were all sequenced from one sample in a study of cytomegalovirus exposure and HLA in healthy donors. It was with 60 Vbeta and 13 Jbeta primers that the PCR ran. Data came from immunoSEQ multiplex PCR; TCRdb stores just in-frame clones and leaves some out. The sample includes about 96,000 clones, roughly 73% of them seen just once. Specimen: PBMCs. These receptors were collected from a man between 50 and 59 years old in good health and CMV-seropositive.

The rearrangement links TRBV2 to TRBJ1-5, with TRBD1 as a possible D gene (6 bases). Germline V gene sequence: CDR1 SNHLY, CDR2 FYNNEI. CDR3 length equals 13 residues. The CDR3 loop is CASGQTSNQPQHF. The CDR3 bases are TGTGCAAGCGGACAGACTAGCAATCAGCCCCAGCATTTT.

The V call is TRBV11-2, the J call TRBJ2-3; 9 nucleotides agree with TRBD2. V was clipped by 1 base and J by 1 base; unmatched bases: 3. Germline CDR1 reads SGHAT; CDR2 reads FQNNGV. The CDR3 is 16 residues long. The CDR3 nucleotides are TGTGCCAGCAGCTTAGGACTAGCGGAGGGCACAGATACGCAGTATTTT. Translated, it gives CASSLGLAEGTDTQYF.

The V call is TRBV7-8, the J call TRBJ1-5, with 7 nucleotides matching TRBD1. Germline V gene data show CDR1 as SGHVS and CDR2 as FQNEAQ. This CDR3 spans 16 amino acids. After removal of 2 bases from V and 3 bases from J, the junction contained 7 bases not matched to a gene. CDR3 DNA: TGTGCCAGCAGCTTAAGGGGAACAGGGGTCAATCAGCCCCAGCATTTT. Translated, it gives CASSLRGTGVNQPQHF.

The chain recombines TRBV4-3 with TRBJ2-1; 8 positions agree with TRBD1. CDR1 is LGHNA and CDR2 is YSLEER in the germline V gene. With 4 bases clipped from V and 5 bases from J, the junction kept 4 bases outside the gene matches. CDR3 length equals 14 residues. CDR3 loop: CASSPRQGNNEQFF. CDR3 nucleotides: TGCGCCAGCAGCCCCCGACAGGGGAACAATGAGCAGTTCTTC.

This clone was recorded once. The V call is TRBV5-8, the J call TRBJ1-5; D is unclear. Germline lookup yields CDR1 SGHTS and CDR2 YDEGEE. The CDR3 totals 14 residues. The V end lost 1 base, the J end lost 6 bases, and 11 bases lay between the germline ends. CDR3 loop: CASSLSNSLQPQHF. CDR3 sequence (DNA): TGTGCCAGCAGCTTGTCTAACAGCCTTCAGCCCCAGCATTTT.

In the case of this clone: The junction differs from germline at one of its ends, possibly a read error. This chain uses TRBV2 with TRBJ1-2; D is undetermined. The CDR3 contains 14 residues. The germline CDR1 and CDR2 sequences are SNHLY and FYNNEI. CDR3 in amino acids: CASSEARSNYGYPF. In nucleotides, the CDR3 is TGTGCCAGCAGTGAAGCGCGATCTAACTATGGCTACCCCTTC.